The clone carrying this T cell receptor (beta chain) has just a few counts. Its antigen remains unknown. From germline, CDR1 is LGHNA and CDR2 YSLEER. The V gene end was trimmed by 0 bases and the J gene end by 6 bases; junction bases not matched to a gene: 13. There are 18 residues in the CDR3. Together with a sample-barcoded 5' primer, a J-beta primer mix was included in a second PCR lasting about 7 to 11 cycles. One entry per CDR3 protein, called by TCRdb with MiXCR from the 5' RACE reads. Of 1.5 million to 2 million distinct CDR3 sequences in the sample, more than 35% were seen once. This entry belongs to a study of blood T cells in healthy people across ages. Notes on the study in general: Naive CD4+ cell counts and diversity both ran higher in long-lived than in aged donors. Per million T cells, TCR beta diversity dropped about linearly as age rose.

For every donor, a draw yielded approximately 9.9 milliliters of peripheral blood. They isolated at least 6 million PBMCs from each sample. This chain uses TRBV4-3 with TRBJ1-4; TRBD1 matches at 7 bases. What was sequenced was blood. The TCR originated in a human donor in good health. CDR3 loop: CASSQDAGAAGGYEKLFF. In DNA form, the CDR3 reads TGCGCCAGCAGCCAAGATGCAGGAGCGGCAGGGGGGTATGAAAAACTGTTTTTT.